This T cell receptor (beta chain) was captured by sequencing in a study of memory CD4+ T cells and cytomegalovirus serostatus. Overall study findings and caveats: Of 150 to 200 reported CMV TCRbeta sequences, some 70 were found in memory CD4+ repertoires. CMV serostatus prediction reached median AUC approximately 0.95, or 0.91 with US-trained model.

Single viable CD3+CD4+CD8-CD45RO+ cells were sorted as the memory CD4+ T cells. Method: immunoSEQ multiplex PCR; TCRdb's copy keeps in-frame clones and lacks some. The top ten hold approximately 4% of the sample, which has approximately 92,000 clones, about four fifths seen once. Germline values: CDR1 MNHNS, CDR2 SASEGT. V lost 2 bases to trimming and J lost 7 bases, with 15 bases between them. The CDR3 runs 14 residues. Points on this clone: As yet, its antigen is unknown.

The TCR originated in an adult in good health and CMV-seropositive. Specimen: memory CD4+ T cells from blood. The chain recombines TRBV6-1 with TRBJ2-7; D unclear. This chain's CDR3 is CASSEQWRNEEQYF. The CDR3 nucleotides are TGTGCCAGCAGTGAACAGTGGCGAAACGAGGAGCAGTACTTC.